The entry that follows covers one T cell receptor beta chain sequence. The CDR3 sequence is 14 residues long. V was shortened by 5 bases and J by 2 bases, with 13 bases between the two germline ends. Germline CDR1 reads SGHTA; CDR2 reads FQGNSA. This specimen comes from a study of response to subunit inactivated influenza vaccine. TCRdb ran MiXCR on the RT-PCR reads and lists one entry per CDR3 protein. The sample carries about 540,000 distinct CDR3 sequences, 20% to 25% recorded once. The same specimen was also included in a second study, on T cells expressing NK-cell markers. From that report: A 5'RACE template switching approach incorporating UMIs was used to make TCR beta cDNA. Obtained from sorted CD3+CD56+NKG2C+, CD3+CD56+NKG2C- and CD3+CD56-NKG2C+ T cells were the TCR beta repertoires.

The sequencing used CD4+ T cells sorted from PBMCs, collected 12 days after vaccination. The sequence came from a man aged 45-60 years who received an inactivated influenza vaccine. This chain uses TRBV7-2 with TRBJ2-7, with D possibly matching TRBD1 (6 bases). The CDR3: CASSKGQSPYEQYF. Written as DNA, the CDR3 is TGTGCCAGCAGCAAAGGACAGTCTCCCTACGAGCAGTACTTC.